These 26 T cell receptor beta chains came from one sample sequenced in a study of OX40 agonist ivuxolimab in advanced cancers. Library prep was done by the immunoSEQ multiplex PCR assay. TCRdb carries this immuneACCESS record with in-frame sequences only. Its versions omit some clonotypes, under half of them owing to an unresolved V gene in the studies checked, with the rest unexplained. In all, the sample holds about 76,000 clones, and about 88% of those were seen once. 13% of the sample is held by the ten biggest clonotypes. The material sequenced was CD4+ or CD8+ T cells sorted from blood, taken in a trial of the OX40 agonist ivuxolimab. The receptor set was obtained from an adult with an advanced solid tumor such as melanoma, head and neck, liver or kidney cancer.

The genes are TRBV30 and TRBJ1-5, with D perhaps TRBD1 (6 bases). V lost 5 bases, J lost 5 bases, and 19 bases lay in between. CDR1 and CDR2 from the germline V gene are GTSNPN and SVGIG (reference sequence). There are 15 residues in the CDR3. CDR3 loop: CAWDTGMVEDQPQHF. CDR3 DNA sequence: TGTGCCTGGGACACAGGGATGGTGGAGGATCAGCCCCAGCATTTT.

The V gene is TRBV19, the J gene TRBJ1-6; no clear D. V gave up 4 bases and J gave up 9 bases, with 10 bases separating them. This CDR3 spans 13 amino acids. Looked up from germline, CDR1 is LNHDA and CDR2 is SQIVND (reference sequence). The CDR3 region is CASSTGVSSPLHF. CDR3 DNA: TGTGCCAGTAGTACGGGTGTGAGTTCACCCCTCCACTTT.

The V call is TRBV28, the J call TRBJ1-5; D possibly corresponds to TRBD1 (5 bases). Trimming removed 5 bases at V and 4 bases at J, with 15 bases between. Germline V gene sequence: CDR1 MDHEN, CDR2 SYDVKM. CDR3 length: 15 amino acids. CDR3: CASSPRWGGNQPQHF. CDR3 nucleotides: TGTGCCAGCAGTCCCCGCTGGGGGGGAAATCAGCCCCAGCATTTT.

This chain joins TRBV18 and TRBJ1-1; 8 bases are shared with TRBD1. Trimming at V came to 5 bases and at J to 1 base, leaving 3 bases not matched to a gene. The CDR3 is made up of 14 amino acids. Germline-derived CDR1 and CDR2 are KGHSH and LQKENI. CDR3 in DNA: TGTGCCAGCTCAAGGACAGGGCGGAACACTGAAGCTTTCTTT. This codes for CASSRTGRNTEAFF.

The V and J genes are TRBV30 and TRBJ2-7; 8 bases fit TRBD1. Germline loops: CDR1 GTSNPN, CDR2 SVGIG (reference sequence). This CDR3 comprises 14 residues. Trimming cost V 3 bases and J 4 bases; bases outside gene matches: 8. DNA of the CDR3: TGTGCCTGGAGGGTCGTTGGACAGGGATACGAGCAGTACTTC. This gives the protein CAWRVVGQGYEQYF.

The V gene is TRBV5-4, the J gene TRBJ2-3; TRBD2 matches at 7 bases. CDR1 SGHNT and CDR2 YYREEE come from the germline V gene (reference sequence). The CDR3 length is 17 residues. The junction had 12 bases not matched to a gene; V was cut back by 5 bases and J by 0 bases. The CDR3 spells CASRPVGAGSSTDTQYF. The CDR3 nucleotides are TGTGCCAGCAGGCCGGTGGGAGCGGGGTCTAGCACAGATACGCAGTATTTT.

This chain joins TRBV11-1 and TRBJ2-5, with TRBD2 matching 10 bases. J was trimmed by 2 bases and V by 7 bases; bases with no gene match: 10. CDR3 length equals 16 residues. Germline CDR1 reads SGHAT; CDR2 reads FQDESV (reference sequence). The CDR3 protein is CASTGVAGGSQETQYF. Here the CDR3 DNA reads TGTGCCAGCACTGGGGTAGCGGGAGGCTCGCAAGAGACCCAGTACTTC.

The chain recombines TRBV9 with TRBJ2-5, with D possibly TRBD2 on 5 matching bases. Trimming took 0 bases from V and 4 from J, leaving 13 bases between them. This CDR3 is built from 15 residues. The germline V gene has CDR1 SGDLS and CDR2 YYNGEE. CDR3: CASSVGGGSTETQYF. The CDR3, as DNA: TGTGCCAGCAGCGTAGGGGGTGGGAGCACAGAGACCCAGTACTTC.

The chain is built from TRBV11-3 and TRBJ2-5; the D is unclear. The CDR3 runs 11 residues. Trimming took 4 bases from V and 7 from J, leaving 7 bases between them. Germline CDR1 SGHNT, CDR2 YENEEA. CDR3 loop: CASSSYGTQYF. CDR3 in DNA: TGTGCCAGCAGCTCTTATGGGACCCAGTACTTC. Combining the CDR3 with reference TRBV11-3 and TRBJ2-5 gives the whole variable domain EAGVVQSPRYKIIEKKQPVAFWCNPISGHNTLYWYLQNLGQGPELLIRYENEEAVDDSQLPKDRFSAERLKGVDSTLKIQPAELGDSAVYLCASSSYGTQYFGPGTRLLVL.

The chain employs TRBV7-9 and TRBJ2-7, with D possibly matching TRBD2 (5 bases). CDR1 is SEHNR, CDR2 FQNEAQ, per germline (reference sequence). The CDR3 spans 15 residues. Deletions cut 0 bases from V and 0 bases from J, with 9 bases between. The CDR3 DNA reads as TGTGCCAGCAGCTTAGCTGGCAGCGGCTCCTACGAGCAGTACTTC. Amino acid sequence: CASSLAGSGSYEQYF. Full variable domain (outside the CDR3, taken from reference TRBV7-9 and TRBJ2-7): DTGVSQNPRHKITKRGQNVTFRCDPISEHNRLYWYRQTLGQGPEFLTYFQNEAQLEKSRLLSDRFSAERPKGSFSTLEIQRTEQGDSAMYLCASSLAGSGSYEQYFGPGTRLTVT.

A remark on this clone: One end of the junction is discordant with germline, which a read error may explain. This sequence joins TRBV7-3 and TRBJ2-1; D tentatively fits TRBD1 or TRBD2 (7 bases each). This CDR3 is built from 14 residues. Germline V gene sequence: CDR1 SGHTA, CDR2 FQGTGA. The CDR3 bases are TGTGCCAGCAGCCCCCAAGCCGGACTAGGGGGCAGTATCTTC. Translating gives CASSPQAGLGGSIF.

In this sample, this clone turned up once. The chain links TRBV11-2 to TRBJ1-1; D gene uncertain. The V and J ends lost 2 bases and 0 bases respectively, with 16 bases between them. Germline values: CDR1 SGHAT, CDR2 FQNNGV. The CDR3 has 17 amino acids. CDR3 residues: CASSLKVQPVMNTEAFF. CDR3 bases: TGTGCCAGCAGCTTAAAAGTCCAGCCTGTGATGAACACTGAAGCTTTCTTT.

The chain recombines TRBV30 with TRBJ2-2; no clear D gene. Trimming stripped 0 bases from V and 2 bases from J, with 4 bases between. The germline gives CDR1 GTSNPN, CDR2 SVGIG (reference sequence). The CDR3 has 13 residues. The CDR3 loop reads CAWSVINTGELFF. The CDR3 DNA sequence: TGTGCCTGGAGTGTTATAAACACCGGGGAGCTGTTTTTT.

The chain joins TRBV27 to TRBJ2-2; D may be TRBD1 (5 bases). In germline, CDR1 is MNHEY, CDR2 SMNVEV (reference sequence). Trimming stripped 6 bases from V and 0 bases from J, with 8 bases between. The CDR3 contains 14 residues. This chain's CDR3 is CASRAGTNTGELFF. CDR3 nucleotide sequence: TGTGCCAGCAGGGCAGGGACGAACACCGGGGAGCTGTTTTTT.

This clone has a handful of counts. The genes are TRBV5-1 and TRBJ1-2; D is unclear. The CDR3 consists of 13 residues. Per germline, CDR1 SGHRS and CDR2 YFSETQ. V was shortened by 0 bases and J by 6 bases, with 9 bases between the two germline ends. In DNA, the CDR3 is TGCGCCAGCAGCTTGGCGGGGAAGCATGGCTACACCTTC. This sequence encodes CASSLAGKHGYTF.

The V gene is TRBV27, the J gene TRBJ2-3, with D hard to call. The length of the CDR3 is 15 residues. The germline V and J ends were trimmed by 6 bases and 1 base, with 14 bases remaining between them. Germline lookup yields CDR1 MNHEY and CDR2 SMNVEV (reference sequence). The CDR3 coding sequence is TGTGCCAGCAGCCGAGGACCTTTCGGCACAGATACGCAGTATTTT. Its translation: CASSRGPFGTDTQYF.

This chain connects TRBV27 to TRBJ1-1, with 8 bases identical to TRBD1. The length of the CDR3 is 14 residues. CDR1 MNHEY and CDR2 SMNVEV come from the germline V gene (reference sequence). With 6 bases clipped from V and 0 bases from J, the junction kept 3 bases outside the gene matches. The CDR3 sequence is CASSLTGVNTEAFF. The CDR3 bases are TGTGCCAGCAGCCTGACAGGGGTGAACACTGAAGCTTTCTTT.

V and J are TRBV6-6 and TRBJ1-2; weak D call: TRBD1 (5 bases). Germline V gene data show CDR1 as MNHNY and CDR2 as SVGAGI (reference sequence). This CDR3 is 13 amino acids long. The ends were cut back, 8 bases at V and 0 bases at J, with 10 bases in the middle. The CDR3 is CASLGGANYGYTF. The DNA for the CDR3 is TGTGCCAGCCTCGGGGGGGCTAACTATGGCTACACCTTC.

The chain uses TRBV27 and TRBJ2-7, with D possibly TRBD2 on 5 matching bases. Germline V lookup: CDR1 MNHEY, CDR2 SMNVEV (reference sequence). The CDR3 is 14 residues long. V was shortened by 3 bases and J by 3 bases, with 12 bases between the two germline ends. CDR3 DNA: TGTGCCAGCAGTTTTGGAAGCGGATACTACGAGCAGTACTTC. Its protein is CASSFGSGYYEQYF.

The V and J genes are TRBV9 and TRBJ2-1, with 10 bases aligning to TRBD2. The CDR3 sequence is 17 residues long. CDR1 and CDR2 from the germline V gene are SGDLS and YYNGEE. V gave up 4 bases and J gave up 1 base; unmatched junction bases: 8. CDR3 amino acids: CASSTSSGSISYNEQFF. The CDR3 DNA sequence: TGTGCCAGCAGCACCTCTAGCGGGAGTATTTCCTACAATGAGCAGTTCTTC.

In DNA form, the CDR3 reads TGTGCCAGCAGCTTTGAAGGGGGCTTGGCTGAAGCTTTCTTT. Its protein is CASSFEGGLAEAFF. The chain couples TRBV5-6 to TRBJ1-1; the match to TRBD1 covers 7 bases. V was clipped by 2 bases and J by 6 bases; unmatched bases: 7. The germline V gene encodes CDR1 SGHDT and CDR2 YYEEEE. This CDR3 has 14 amino acids.

The CDR3 spells CASSLSRTGRPEAFF. The CDR3 DNA follows: TGTGCCAGCAGTTTATCGCGGACAGGAAGACCTGAAGCTTTCTTT. The rearrangement uses TRBV27 and TRBJ1-1, with TRBD1 matching 7 bases. This CDR3 region has 15 residues. The ends lost 0 bases at V and 6 bases at J; junction bases unmatched: 7. Germline values: CDR1 MNHEY, CDR2 SMNVEV (reference sequence).

This clone was recorded once. This chain links TRBV9 with TRBJ2-1, with 8 bases that match TRBD2. The CDR3 totals 12 residues. The junction had 0 bases not matched to a gene; V was cut back by 0 bases and J by 10 bases. From germline, CDR1 is SGDLS and CDR2 YYNGEE. The DNA for the CDR3 is TGTGCCAGCAGCGTAGGACTAGCGGAGCAGTTCTTC. Residues: CASSVGLAEQFF.

The V call is TRBV6-1, the J call TRBJ1-6; D is unresolved. Trimming took off 3 bases at V and 8 bases at J, with 17 bases between the two ends. The CDR3 sequence is 16 residues long. CDR1 and CDR2 from the germline V gene are MNHNS and SASEGT. The CDR3 is CASSESTNLGDSPLHF. CDR3 sequence (DNA): TGTGCCAGCAGTGAGTCTACCAACTTAGGCGATTCACCCCTCCACTTT.

The rearrangement links TRBV7-3 to TRBJ2-7; 8 bases map to TRBD1. The CDR3 loop spans 14 amino acids. Germline V CDR1 and CDR2: SGHTA, FQGTGA. J lost 5 bases, V lost 5 bases, and 8 bases had no gene match. The CDR3: CASSLHGTGDEQYF. CDR3 sequence (DNA): TGTGCCAGCAGCCTCCACGGGACAGGCGACGAGCAGTACTTC.

V gene TRBV25-1 combines with J gene TRBJ2-1; a weak D match, TRBD2 (6 bases). CDR3 size: 14 residues. In germline, CDR1 is MGHDK, CDR2 SYGVNS. Deletions cut 4 bases from V and 0 bases from J, with 7 bases between. The CDR3 here is CASSVSGSYNEQFF. CDR3 sequence (DNA): TGTGCCAGCAGTGTTAGCGGCTCCTACAATGAGCAGTTCTTC.